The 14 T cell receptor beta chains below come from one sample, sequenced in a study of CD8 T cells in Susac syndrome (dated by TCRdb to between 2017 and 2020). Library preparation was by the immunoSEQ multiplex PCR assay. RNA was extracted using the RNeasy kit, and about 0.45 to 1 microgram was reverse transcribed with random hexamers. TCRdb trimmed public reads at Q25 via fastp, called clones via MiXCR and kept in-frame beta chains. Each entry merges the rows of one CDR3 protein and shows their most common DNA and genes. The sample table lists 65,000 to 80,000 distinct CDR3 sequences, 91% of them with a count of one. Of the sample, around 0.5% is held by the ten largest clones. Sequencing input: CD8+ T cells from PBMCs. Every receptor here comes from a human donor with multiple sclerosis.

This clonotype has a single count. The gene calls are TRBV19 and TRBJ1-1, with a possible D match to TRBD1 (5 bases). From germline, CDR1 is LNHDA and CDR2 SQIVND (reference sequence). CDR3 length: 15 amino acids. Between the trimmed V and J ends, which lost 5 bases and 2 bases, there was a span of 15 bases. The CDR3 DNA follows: TGTGCCAGTAGTCCAGCGGGACGGGTCAACACTGAAGCTTTCTTT. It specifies CASSPAGRVNTEAFF.

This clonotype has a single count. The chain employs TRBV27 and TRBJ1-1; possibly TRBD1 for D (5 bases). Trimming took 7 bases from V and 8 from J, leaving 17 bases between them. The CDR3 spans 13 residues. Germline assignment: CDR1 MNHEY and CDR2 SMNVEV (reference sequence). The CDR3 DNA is TGTGCCAGCACCCTAGGGTCCGGGGGGGAAGCTTTCTTT. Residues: CASTLGSGGEAFF.

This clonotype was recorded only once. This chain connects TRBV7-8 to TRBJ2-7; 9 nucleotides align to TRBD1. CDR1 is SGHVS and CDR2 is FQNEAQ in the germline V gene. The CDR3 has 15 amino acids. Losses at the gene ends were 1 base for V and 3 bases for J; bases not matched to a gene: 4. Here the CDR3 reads CASSLGTGEVYEQYF. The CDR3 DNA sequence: TGTGCCAGCAGCTTAGGGACAGGGGAGGTCTACGAGCAGTACTTC.

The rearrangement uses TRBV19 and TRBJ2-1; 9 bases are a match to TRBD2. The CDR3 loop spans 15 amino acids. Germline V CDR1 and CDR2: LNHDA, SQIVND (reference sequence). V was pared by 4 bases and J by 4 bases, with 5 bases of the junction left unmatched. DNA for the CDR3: TGTGCCAGTAGTAGTACTAGCGGGTATTACAATGAGCAGTTCTTC. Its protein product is CASSSTSGYYNEQFF.

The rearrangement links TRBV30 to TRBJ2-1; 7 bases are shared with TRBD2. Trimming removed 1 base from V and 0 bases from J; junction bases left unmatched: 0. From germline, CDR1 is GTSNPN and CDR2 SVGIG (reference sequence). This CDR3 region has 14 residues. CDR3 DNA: TGTGCCTGGAGTGCGGGGGGCTCCTACAATGAGCAGTTCTTC. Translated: CAWSAGGSYNEQFF.

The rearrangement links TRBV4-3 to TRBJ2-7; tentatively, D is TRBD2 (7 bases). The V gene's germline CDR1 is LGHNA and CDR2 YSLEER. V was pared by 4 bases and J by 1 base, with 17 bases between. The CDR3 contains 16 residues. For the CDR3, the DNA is TGCGCCAGCAGCCTCACGGCGGGGGCAGGATCCTACGAGCAGTACTTC. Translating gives CASSLTAGAGSYEQYF.

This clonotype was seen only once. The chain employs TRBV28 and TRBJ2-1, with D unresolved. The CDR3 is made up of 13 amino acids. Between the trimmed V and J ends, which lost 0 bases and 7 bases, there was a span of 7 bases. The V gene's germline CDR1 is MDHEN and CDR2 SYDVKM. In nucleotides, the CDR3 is TGTGCCAGCAGTTTATGGGGGAAGAATGAGCAGTTCTTC. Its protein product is CASSLWGKNEQFF.

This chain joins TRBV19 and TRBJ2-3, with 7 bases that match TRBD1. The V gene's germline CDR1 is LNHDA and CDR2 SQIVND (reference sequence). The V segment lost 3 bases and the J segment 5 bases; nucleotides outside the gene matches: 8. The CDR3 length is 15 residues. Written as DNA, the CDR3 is TGTGCCAGTAGTATTTATGGGACAGACCGAGATACGCAGTATTTT. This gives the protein CASSIYGTDRDTQYF. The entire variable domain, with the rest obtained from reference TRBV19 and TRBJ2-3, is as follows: DGGITQSPKYLFRKEGQNVTLSCEQNLNHDAMYWYRQDPGQGLRLIYYSQIVNDFQKGDIAEGYSVSREKKESFPLTVTSAQKNPTAFYLCASSIYGTDRDTQYFGPGTRLTVL.

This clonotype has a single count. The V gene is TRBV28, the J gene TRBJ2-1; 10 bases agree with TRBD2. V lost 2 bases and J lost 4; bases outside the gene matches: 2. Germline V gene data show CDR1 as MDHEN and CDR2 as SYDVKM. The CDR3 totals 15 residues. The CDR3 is CASSLLAGEYNEQFF. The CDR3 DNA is TGTGCCAGCAGTTTACTAGCGGGGGAATACAATGAGCAGTTCTTC. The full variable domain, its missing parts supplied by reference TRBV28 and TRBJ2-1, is DVKVTQSSRYLVKRTGEKVFLECVQDMDHENMFWYRQDPGLGLRLIYFSYDVKMKEKGDIPEGYSVSREKKERFSLILESASTNQTSMYLCASSLLAGEYNEQFFGPGTRLTVL.

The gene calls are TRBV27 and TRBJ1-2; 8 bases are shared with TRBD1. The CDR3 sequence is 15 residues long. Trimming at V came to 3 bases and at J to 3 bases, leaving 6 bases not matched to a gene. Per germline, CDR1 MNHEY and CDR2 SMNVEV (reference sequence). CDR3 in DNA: TGTGCCAGCAGTTTGACAGGGGCCGACGACTATGGCTACACCTTC. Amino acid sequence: CASSLTGADDYGYTF.

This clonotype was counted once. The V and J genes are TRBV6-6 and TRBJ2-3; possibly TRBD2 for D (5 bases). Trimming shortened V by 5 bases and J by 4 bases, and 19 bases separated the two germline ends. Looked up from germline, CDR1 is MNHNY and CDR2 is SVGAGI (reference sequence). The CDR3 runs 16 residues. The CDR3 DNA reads TGTGCCAGCAGTCCCACCTTCATAGGGAGATCAGATACGCAGTATTTT. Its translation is CASSPTFIGRSDTQYF.

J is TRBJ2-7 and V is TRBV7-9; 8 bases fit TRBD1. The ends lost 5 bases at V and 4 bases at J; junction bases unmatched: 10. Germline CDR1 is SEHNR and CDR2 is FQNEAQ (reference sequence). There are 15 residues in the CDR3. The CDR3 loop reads CASSPFGQGFYEQYF. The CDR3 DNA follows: TGTGCCAGCAGCCCCTTCGGACAGGGATTTTACGAGCAGTACTTC.

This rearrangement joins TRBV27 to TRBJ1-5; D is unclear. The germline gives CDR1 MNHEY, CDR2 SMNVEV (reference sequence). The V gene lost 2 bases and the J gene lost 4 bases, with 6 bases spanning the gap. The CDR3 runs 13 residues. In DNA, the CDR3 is TGTGCCAGCAGTTTAAGTCAGAATCAGCCCCAGCATTTT. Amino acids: CASSLSQNQPQHF.

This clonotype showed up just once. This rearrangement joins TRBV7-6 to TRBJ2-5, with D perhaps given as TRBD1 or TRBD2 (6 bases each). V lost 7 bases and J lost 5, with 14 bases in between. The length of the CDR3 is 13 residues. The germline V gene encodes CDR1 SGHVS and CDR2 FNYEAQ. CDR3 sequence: CASTEGEWETQYF. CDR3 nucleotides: TGTGCCAGCACGGAGGGGGAGTGGGAGACCCAGTACTTC.